Listed here are 2 T cell receptor beta chains from one sample, sequenced in a study of CD8+CD57+ T cells in acquired aplastic anemia (dated by TCRdb to about 2018). Reads for this sample came from an Illumina HiSeq 2000. Genomic DNA served as template for TCR beta VDJ combination and CDR3 sequence profiling. TCRdb trimmed public reads at Q25 via fastp, called clones via MiXCR and kept in-frame beta chains. Every distinct CDR3 protein forms one entry, paired with its most common genes and DNA. This sample holds around 150,000 distinct CDR3 sequences; 60% to 80% were observed only once. The ten biggest clones cover about 50% of the sample. The patients picked for sequencing were ones in whom flow cytometry had shown an expansion of CD8+CD57+ cells. Sequences were obtained from sorted CD4+, CD8+, or CD8+CD57+ T cells (not recorded which) from PBMCs. The receptors were gathered from a human donor with aplastic anemia.

This sequence joins TRBV2 and TRBJ2-5; D ambiguous. The V gene lost 1 base and the J gene lost 5 bases, with 11 bases spanning the gap. Germline CDR1 reads SNHLY; CDR2 reads FYNNEI. The CDR3 is 14 residues long. The CDR3 DNA is TGTGCCAGCAGTGAAGGGCAGGCCGGGGAGACCCAGTACTTC. It is translated as CASSEGQAGETQYF. Using reference TRBV2 and TRBJ2-5 for the parts outside the CDR3, the full variable domain is EPEVTQTPSHQVTQMGQEVILRCVPISNHLYFYWYRQILGQKVEFLVSFYNNEISEKSEIFDDQFSVERPDGSNFTLKIRSTKLEDSAMYFCASSEGQAGETQYFGPGTRLLVL.

The J gene is TRBJ2-7, the V gene TRBV7-8; 8 bases match TRBD2. CDR3 length: 15 residues. J was trimmed by 1 base and V by 4 bases; bases with no gene match: 6. The germline gives CDR1 SGHVS, CDR2 FQNEAQ. The chain's CDR3 is CASSSVRGDSYEQYF. For the CDR3, the DNA is TGTGCCAGCAGCTCCGTGCGGGGGGATTCCTACGAGCAGTACTTC.